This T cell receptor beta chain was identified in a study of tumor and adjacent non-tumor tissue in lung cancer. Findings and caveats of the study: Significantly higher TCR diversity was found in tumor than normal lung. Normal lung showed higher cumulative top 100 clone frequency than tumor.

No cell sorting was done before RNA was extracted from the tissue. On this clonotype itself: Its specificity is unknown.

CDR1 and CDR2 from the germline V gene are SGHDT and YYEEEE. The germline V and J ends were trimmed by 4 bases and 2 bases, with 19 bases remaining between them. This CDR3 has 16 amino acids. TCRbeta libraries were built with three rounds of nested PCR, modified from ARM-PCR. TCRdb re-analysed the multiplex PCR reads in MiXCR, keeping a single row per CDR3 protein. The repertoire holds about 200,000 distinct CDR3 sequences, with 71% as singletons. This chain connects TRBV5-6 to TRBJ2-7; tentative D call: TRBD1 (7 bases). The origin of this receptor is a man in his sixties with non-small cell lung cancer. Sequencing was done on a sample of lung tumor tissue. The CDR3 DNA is TGTGCCAGCAGCGGGGGGACAGCCAAAGGGGCCTACGAGCAGTACTTC. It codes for CASSGGTAKGAYEQYF.